The 29 T cell receptor beta chains given below trace back to one sample, sequenced in a study of shared clonotypes between healthy human individuals. Sequencing was performed with immunoSEQ multiplex PCR; in TCRdb, only in-frame clones are kept and a portion is missing. The repertoire holds roughly 650,000 clones, with almost 97% as singletons. Sequenced material: naive CD4+ T cells sorted from blood. Indicated subset: CD45RA+ positively selected. The receptors originated from a woman under 40 in good health.

The rearrangement links TRBV5-1 to TRBJ2-2; 9 nucleotides line up with TRBD2. Germline trimming cut 0 bases from V and 1 base from J; bases unmatched to any gene: 1. The CDR3 loop spans 16 amino acids. Germline-derived CDR1 and CDR2 are SGHRS and YFSETQ. This CDR3 is CASSLATSGNTGELFF. For the CDR3, the DNA is TGCGCCAGCAGCTTGGCGACTAGCGGGAACACCGGGGAGCTGTTTTTT. The full variable domain, its missing parts supplied by reference TRBV5-1 and TRBJ2-2, is KAGVTQTPRYLIKTRGQQVTLSCSPISGHRSVSWYQQTPGQGLQFLFEYFSETQRNKGNFPGRFSGRQFSNSRSEMNVSTLELGDSALYLCASSLATSGNTGELFFGEGSRLTVL.

This clone was seen only once. This chain links TRBV4-1 with TRBJ2-1, with 8 bases fitting TRBD2. The germline V gene has CDR1 MGHRA and CDR2 YSYEKL. Trimming took 3 bases from V and 6 from J; bases not matched to a gene: 10. The CDR3 extends over 16 amino acids. CDR3 bases: TGCGCCAGCAGCCAGGGCAGCGGGAGTTTTGGCAATGAGCAGTTCTTC. This translates into CASSQGSGSFGNEQFF.

The chain is built from TRBV5-4 and TRBJ2-7; the match to TRBD2 covers 9 bases. V shed 0 bases, J shed 0 bases, and the junction held 4 bases outside the gene matches. The CDR3 is made up of 16 amino acids. CDR1 and CDR2 (germline): SGHNT, YYREEE (reference sequence). The CDR3 loop reads CASSLGLAASSYEQYF. The CDR3 nucleotides read TGTGCCAGCAGCTTGGGACTAGCGGCGAGCTCCTACGAGCAGTACTTC.

The rearrangement links TRBV7-8 to TRBJ1-2, with D possibly matching TRBD1 (5 bases). Trimming removed 3 bases at V and 8 bases at J, with 13 bases between. The V gene's germline CDR1 is SGHVS and CDR2 FQNEAQ. The CDR3 has 13 residues. The CDR3 loop is CASSFRTGEGYTF. CDR3 nucleotide sequence: TGTGCCAGCAGCTTTAGGACGGGGGAAGGCTACACCTTC. The full variable domain, completed using reference TRBV7-8 and TRBJ1-2, is GAGVSQSPRYKVAKRGQDVALRCDPISGHVSLFWYQQALGQGPEFLTYFQNEAQLDKSGLPSDRFFAERPEGSVSTLKIQRTQQEDSAVYLCASSFRTGEGYTFGSGTRLTVV.

The chain recombines TRBV19 with TRBJ2-2; 9 bases align to TRBD2. J gave up 5 bases and V 7 bases, and 2 bases lay outside the gene matches. The CDR3 spans 13 residues. CDR1 and CDR2 (germline): LNHDA, SQIVND (reference sequence). CDR3 coding DNA: TGTGCCAGTAAAAGCGGGAGGACCGGGGAGCTGTTTTTT. The encoded protein is CASKSGRTGELFF.

The chain has TRBV27 and TRBJ1-6; D not certain. V was shortened by 5 bases and J by 14 bases, with 22 bases between the two germline ends. The CDR3 loop spans 15 amino acids. Germline V gene lookup returns CDR1 MNHEY and CDR2 SMNVEV (reference sequence). CDR3 sequence reads: CASSPRQINGMALHF. In nucleotides, the CDR3 is TGTGCCAGCAGTCCGAGACAAATAAACGGTATGGCCCTCCACTTT.

The chain employs TRBV28 and TRBJ1-6; TRBD1 aligns across 7 bases. The CDR3 sequence is 18 residues long. Germline-derived CDR1 and CDR2 are MDHEN and SYDVKM. V lost 3 bases to trimming and J lost 6 bases; unmatched junction nucleotides: 14. CDR3 DNA sequence: TGTGCCAGCAGTTTCCGCGAAACAGGGGATGAGCGTAATTCACCCCTCCACTTT. It translates to CASSFRETGDERNSPLHF.

The V and J genes are TRBV27 and TRBJ2-7; 12 nucleotides match TRBD1. The CDR3 totals 14 residues. Germline lookup yields CDR1 MNHEY and CDR2 SMNVEV (reference sequence). J was trimmed by 5 bases and V by 9 bases; bases with no gene match: 8. The chain's CDR3 is CASLGTGGGHEQYF. DNA for the CDR3: TGTGCCAGTCTAGGGACAGGGGGCGGTCACGAGCAGTACTTC.

The chain recombines TRBV27 with TRBJ2-3; 14 nucleotides match TRBD2. The germline gives CDR1 MNHEY, CDR2 SMNVEV (reference sequence). This CDR3 has 15 amino acids. The ends lost 6 bases at V and 5 bases at J; junction bases unmatched: 4. The CDR3 sequence is CASRSGLAGVDTQYF. The CDR3, as DNA: TGTGCCAGCAGGTCGGGACTAGCGGGAGTAGATACGCAGTATTTT.

The chain joins TRBV4-1 to TRBJ2-5, with TRBD2 as a possible D gene (5 bases). Germline loops: CDR1 MGHRA, CDR2 YSYEKL. V shed 8 bases and J shed 0 bases, with 10 bases lying between them. This CDR3 spans 13 amino acids. The CDR3 bases are TGCGCCAGCGCCGAGGGCTACCAAGAGACCCAGTACTTC. Amino acids: CASAEGYQETQYF.

The rearrangement uses TRBV19 and TRBJ2-2; possibly TRBD1 for D (6 bases). This CDR3 spans 16 amino acids. Germline CDR1 and CDR2: LNHDA and SQIVND (reference sequence). The V and J ends lost 3 bases and 5 bases respectively, with 16 bases between them. In DNA form, the CDR3 reads TGTGCCAGTAGTATCAAACAGGGAATTCTTACCGGGGAGCTGTTTTTT. Protein: CASSIKQGILTGELFF. Full variable domain (outside the CDR3, taken from reference TRBV19 and TRBJ2-2): DGGITQSPKYLFRKEGQNVTLSCEQNLNHDAMYWYRQDPGQGLRLIYYSQIVNDFQKGDIAEGYSVSREKKESFPLTVTSAQKNPTAFYLCASSIKQGILTGELFFGEGSRLTVL.

The V gene is TRBV19, the J gene TRBJ1-1; TRBD1 might be the D (5 bases). The germline V gene has CDR1 LNHDA and CDR2 SQIVND (reference sequence). Trimming removed 6 bases at V and 7 bases at J, with 18 bases between. This CDR3 has 14 residues. CDR3 loop: CASRQASRALEAFF. The CDR3 DNA sequence: TGTGCCAGTAGACAGGCGTCGAGGGCCCTTGAAGCTTTCTTT.

This chain links TRBV28 with TRBJ1-1; maybe TRBD1 (6 bases). V lost 5 bases, J lost 1 base, and 14 bases lay in between. The CDR3 has 15 residues. CDR1 and CDR2 from the germline V gene are MDHEN and SYDVKM. The CDR3 region has the DNA TGTGCCAGCAGTCCTAAACAGGGAAAGAACACTGAAGCTTTCTTT. Its protein product is CASSPKQGKNTEAFF. Together with reference TRBV28 and TRBJ1-1, the CDR3 gives the full variable domain: DVKVTQSSRYLVKRTGEKVFLECVQDMDHENMFWYRQDPGLGLRLIYFSYDVKMKEKGDIPEGYSVSREKKERFSLILESASTNQTSMYLCASSPKQGKNTEAFFGQGTRLTVV.

A note on this clone: This specimen includes other DNA sequences encoding the same CDR3. This sequence joins TRBV19 and TRBJ1-2; D unclear. V was trimmed by 3 bases and J by 4 bases, leaving 9 bases between them. The CDR3 runs 13 residues. Per the germline V gene, CDR1 is LNHDA and CDR2 is SQIVND (reference sequence). The CDR3 spells CASSIVGSYGYTF. CDR3 coding DNA: TGTGCCAGTAGTATCGTGGGGTCCTATGGCTACACCTTC.

The chain joins TRBV7-4 to TRBJ1-1; D is unclear. In germline, CDR1 is SGHVT, CDR2 SQSDAQ. V lost 5 bases, J lost 0 bases, and 10 bases lay in between. The CDR3 contains 14 residues. The CDR3 DNA follows: TGTGCCAGCAGCCCAGAGCTGCTGAACACTGAAGCTTTCTTT. Translating it yields CASSPELLNTEAFF.

CDR3 amino acids: CASSSAADLNTEAFF. In DNA, the CDR3 is TGTGCCAGCAGTTCCGCGGCAGATCTGAACACTGAAGCTTTCTTT. The gene calls are TRBV6-6 and TRBJ1-1; D call uncertain. Germline V gene sequence: CDR1 MNHNY, CDR2 SVGAGI (reference sequence). Between the trimmed V and J ends, which lost 4 bases and 0 bases, there was a span of 12 bases. CDR3 length: 15 residues.

The rearrangement links TRBV2 to TRBJ2-5; maybe TRBD2 (6 bases). The tail of the sequence fits TRBJ2-7 better, so the J call may be wrong. Germline values: CDR1 SNHLY, CDR2 FYNNEI. The CDR3 length is 14 residues. The CDR3 nucleotides are TGTGCCAGCAGTACGAGGACTACCTCCTACGAGCAGTACTTC. Translated, it gives CASSTRTTSYEQYF.

This clone appeared once. The gene calls are TRBV27 and TRBJ2-7; D gene ambiguous. CDR1 MNHEY and CDR2 SMNVEV come from the germline V gene (reference sequence). The CDR3 has 17 amino acids. Trimming took off 2 bases at V and 4 bases at J, with 21 bases between the two ends. DNA for the CDR3: TGTGCCAGCAGTTTAGTTGGCAGTAGGTGGGTGATGTACGAGCAGTACTTC. This sequence encodes CASSLVGSRWVMYEQYF.

The chain employs TRBV6-6 and TRBJ2-3; D unclear. This CDR3 has 13 residues. Germline CDR1 reads MNHNY; CDR2 reads SVGAGI (reference sequence). V was shortened by 3 bases and J by 2 bases, with 6 bases between the two germline ends. The chain's CDR3 is CASSYTATDTQYF. CDR3 sequence (DNA): TGTGCCAGCAGTTATACGGCCACAGATACGCAGTATTTT.

The chain is built from TRBV5-1 and TRBJ2-1, with D uncertain. The CDR3 loop spans 12 amino acids. The V gene's germline CDR1 is SGHRS and CDR2 YFSETQ. The V end lost 9 bases, the J end lost 4 bases, and 11 bases lay between the germline ends. In DNA form, the CDR3 reads TGCGCCAACTCAGCTGGATACAATGAGCAGTTCTTC. It encodes CANSAGYNEQFF.

This clone was detected only once. The chain is built from TRBV18 and TRBJ1-1; D might be TRBD1 (5 bases). The CDR3 spans 15 residues. Germline values: CDR1 KGHSH, CDR2 LQKENI. Trimming cost V 4 bases and J 1 base, with 13 bases left between them. The DNA for the CDR3 is TGTGCCAGCTCACGGGGAGGAGGGACGAACACTGAAGCTTTCTTT. Protein: CASSRGGGTNTEAFF.

The chain joins TRBV7-9 to TRBJ2-5; 13 positions agree with TRBD2. Germline lookup yields CDR1 SEHNR and CDR2 FQNEAQ (reference sequence). This CDR3 has 19 amino acids. The ends lost 4 bases at V and 2 bases at J; junction bases unmatched: 13. CDR3 protein: CASSYNLGLAGPKQETQYF. CDR3 nucleotide sequence: TGTGCCAGCAGCTATAACTTGGGACTAGCGGGACCGAAACAAGAGACCCAGTACTTC.

The J gene is TRBJ1-2, the V gene TRBV28; 8 bases are a match to TRBD1. The ends lost 5 bases at V and 4 bases at J; junction bases unmatched: 12. The CDR3 sequence is 16 residues long. Germline V gene sequence: CDR1 MDHEN, CDR2 SYDVKM. The CDR3 region has the DNA TGTGCCAGCAGTCTGGACAGGGCCCCCGGCGGCTATGGCTACACCTTC. This sequence encodes CASSLDRAPGGYGYTF.

The V call is TRBV19, the J call TRBJ2-7, with D perhaps being TRBD1 or TRBD2 (5 bases each). The length of the CDR3 is 13 residues. Germline V lookup: CDR1 LNHDA, CDR2 SQIVND (reference sequence). V was trimmed by 8 bases and J by 5 bases, leaving 16 bases between them. CDR3 region: CASQDWGSDEQYF. Written as DNA, the CDR3 is TGTGCCAGTCAAGATTGGGGGAGTGACGAGCAGTACTTC. Filled out from reference TRBV19 and TRBJ2-7, the complete variable domain reads DGGITQSPKYLFRKEGQNVTLSCEQNLNHDAMYWYRQDPGQGLRLIYYSQIVNDFQKGDIAEGYSVSREKKESFPLTVTSAQKNPTAFYLCASQDWGSDEQYFGPGTRLTVT.

V usage is TRBV4-2 and J usage is TRBJ1-2; D not certain. V lost 0 bases and J lost 2, with 10 bases in between. Germline values: CDR1 LGHNA, CDR2 YNFKEQ. The CDR3 runs to 15 residues. DNA of the CDR3: TGTGCCAGCAGCCAAGATGGAACAGCGAACTATGGCTACACCTTC. Its protein is CASSQDGTANYGYTF.

The chain employs TRBV11-3 and TRBJ2-2; weak D call: TRBD1 (5 bases). The germline CDR1 and CDR2 sequences are SGHNT and YENEEA. V was pared by 3 bases and J by 6 bases, with 8 bases between. The CDR3 is 13 residues long. For the CDR3, the DNA is TGTGCCAGCAGCTTCAGGGATCCCGGGGAGCTGTTTTTT. Translating gives CASSFRDPGELFF.

This chain connects TRBV4-2 to TRBJ2-4; 10 nucleotides match TRBD2. Germline lookup yields CDR1 LGHNA and CDR2 YNFKEQ. Unmatched junction bases numbered 15, after V lost 0 bases and J lost 1 base. The CDR3 runs to 21 residues. The CDR3 coding sequence is TGTGCCAGCAGCCAAGATCTTGCAAGCGGGAGGGCTGAAAAGGCCAAAAACATTCAGTACTTC. This codes for CASSQDLASGRAEKAKNIQYF.

J is TRBJ2-3 and V is TRBV28; no clear D gene. V lost 3 bases and J 9 bases, leaving 13 bases between the germline ends. Germline V gives CDR1 MDHEN, CDR2 SYDVKM. The CDR3 totals 13 residues. CDR3: CASSLPFSVTQYF. DNA of the CDR3: TGTGCCAGCAGTTTGCCCTTTTCGGTGACGCAGTATTTT. The full variable domain, its missing parts supplied by reference TRBV28 and TRBJ2-3, is DVKVTQSSRYLVKRTGEKVFLECVQDMDHENMFWYRQDPGLGLRLIYFSYDVKMKEKGDIPEGYSVSREKKERFSLILESASTNQTSMYLCASSLPFSVTQYFGPGTRLTVL.

The chain employs TRBV21-1 and TRBJ1-2; the D call of TRBD1 is as the table states it, not checked on the DNA. TRBV21-1 is a pseudogene segment. This CDR3 has 14 residues. For the CDR3, the DNA is TGTGCCAGCAGACGACAGGGGGTGGGGTATGGCTACACCTTC. As protein: CASRRQGVGYGYTF.